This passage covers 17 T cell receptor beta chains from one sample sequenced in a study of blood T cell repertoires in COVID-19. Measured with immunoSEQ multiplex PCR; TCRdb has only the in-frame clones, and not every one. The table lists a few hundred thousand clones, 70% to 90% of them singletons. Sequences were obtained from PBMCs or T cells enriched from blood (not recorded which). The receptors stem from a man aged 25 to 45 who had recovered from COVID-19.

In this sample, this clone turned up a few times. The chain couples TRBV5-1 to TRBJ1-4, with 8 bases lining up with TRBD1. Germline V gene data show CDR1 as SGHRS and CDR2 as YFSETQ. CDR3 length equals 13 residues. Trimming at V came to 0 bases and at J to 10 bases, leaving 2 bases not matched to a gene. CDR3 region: CASSLEQGAKLFF. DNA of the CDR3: TGCGCCAGCAGCTTGGAGCAGGGGGCAAAACTGTTTTTT.

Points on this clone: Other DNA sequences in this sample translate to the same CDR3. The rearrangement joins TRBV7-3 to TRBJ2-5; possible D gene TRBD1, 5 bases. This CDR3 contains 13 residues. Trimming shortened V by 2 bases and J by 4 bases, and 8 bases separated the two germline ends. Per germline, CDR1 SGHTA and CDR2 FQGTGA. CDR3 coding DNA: TGTGCCAGCAGCTTAGGGGCCCGAGAGACCCAGTACTTC. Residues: CASSLGARETQYF.

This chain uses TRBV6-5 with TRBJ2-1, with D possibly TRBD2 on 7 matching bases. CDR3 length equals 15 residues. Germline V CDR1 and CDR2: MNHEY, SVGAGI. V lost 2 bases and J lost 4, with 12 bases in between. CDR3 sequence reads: CASSYGRGGYNEQFF. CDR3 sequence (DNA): TGTGCCAGCAGTTACGGTAGGGGGGGTTACAATGAGCAGTTCTTC.

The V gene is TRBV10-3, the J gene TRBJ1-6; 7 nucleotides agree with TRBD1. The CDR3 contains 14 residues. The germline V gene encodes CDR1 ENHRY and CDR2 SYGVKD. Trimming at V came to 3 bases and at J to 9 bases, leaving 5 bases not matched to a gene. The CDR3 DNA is TGTGCCATCAGTGACAGACAGGGCGGTTCACCCCTCCACTTT. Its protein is CAISDRQGGSPLHF.

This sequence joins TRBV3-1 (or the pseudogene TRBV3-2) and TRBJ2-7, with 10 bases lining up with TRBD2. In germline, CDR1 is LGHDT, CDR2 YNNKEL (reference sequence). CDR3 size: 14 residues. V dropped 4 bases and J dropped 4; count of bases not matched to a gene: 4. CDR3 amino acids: CASSRSGGGYEQYF. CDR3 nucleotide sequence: TGTGCCAGCAGCCGAAGCGGGGGGGGATACGAGCAGTACTTC.

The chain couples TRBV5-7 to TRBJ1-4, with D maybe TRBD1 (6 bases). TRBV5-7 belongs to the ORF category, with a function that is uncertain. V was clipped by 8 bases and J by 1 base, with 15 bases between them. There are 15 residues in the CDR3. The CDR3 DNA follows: TGTGCCAGGACACCGAGGGGGAGAACTAATGAAAAACTGTTTTTT. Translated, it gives CARTPRGRTNEKLFF.

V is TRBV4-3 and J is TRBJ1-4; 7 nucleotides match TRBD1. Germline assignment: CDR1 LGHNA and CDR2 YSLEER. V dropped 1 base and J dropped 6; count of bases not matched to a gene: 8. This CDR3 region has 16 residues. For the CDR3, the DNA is TGCGCCAGCAGCCAAGTAGTAACCAGGGGGGATGAAAAACTGTTTTTT. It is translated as CASSQVVTRGDEKLFF.

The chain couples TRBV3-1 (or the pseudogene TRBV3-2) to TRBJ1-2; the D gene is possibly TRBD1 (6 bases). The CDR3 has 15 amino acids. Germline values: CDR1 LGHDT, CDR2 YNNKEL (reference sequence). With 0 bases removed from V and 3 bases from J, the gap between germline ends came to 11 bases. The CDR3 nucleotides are TGTGCCAGCAGCCAAGATCAGGGGCCCTACTATGGCTACACCTTC. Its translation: CASSQDQGPYYGYTF.

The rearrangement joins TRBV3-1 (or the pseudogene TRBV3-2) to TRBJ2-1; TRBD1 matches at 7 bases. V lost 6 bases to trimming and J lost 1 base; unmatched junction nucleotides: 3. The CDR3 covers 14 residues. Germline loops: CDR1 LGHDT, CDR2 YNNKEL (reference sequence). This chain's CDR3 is CASRRQGSYNEQFF. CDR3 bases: TGTGCCAGCAGGCGACAGGGATCCTACAATGAGCAGTTCTTC.

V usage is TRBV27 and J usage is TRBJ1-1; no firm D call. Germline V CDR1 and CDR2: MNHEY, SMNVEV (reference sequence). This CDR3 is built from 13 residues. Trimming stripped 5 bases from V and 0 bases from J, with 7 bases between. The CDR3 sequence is CASSTYMNTEAFF. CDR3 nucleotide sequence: TGTGCCAGCAGTACGTACATGAACACTGAAGCTTTCTTT.

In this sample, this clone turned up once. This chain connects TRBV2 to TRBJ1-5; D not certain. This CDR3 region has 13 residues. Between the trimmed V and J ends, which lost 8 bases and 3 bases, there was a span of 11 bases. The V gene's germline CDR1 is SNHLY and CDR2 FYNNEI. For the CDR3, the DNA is TGTGCCAGCGCCCGCGGGGTCAATCAGCCCCAGCATTTT. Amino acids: CASARGVNQPQHF.

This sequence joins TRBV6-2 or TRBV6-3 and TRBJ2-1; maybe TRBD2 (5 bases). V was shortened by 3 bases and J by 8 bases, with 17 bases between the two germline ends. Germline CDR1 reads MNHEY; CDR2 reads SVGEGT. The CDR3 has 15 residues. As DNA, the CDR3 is TGTGCCAGCAGTTATTGGAGCGGCCCGACGTATGAGCAGTTCTTC. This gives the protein CASSYWSGPTYEQFF.

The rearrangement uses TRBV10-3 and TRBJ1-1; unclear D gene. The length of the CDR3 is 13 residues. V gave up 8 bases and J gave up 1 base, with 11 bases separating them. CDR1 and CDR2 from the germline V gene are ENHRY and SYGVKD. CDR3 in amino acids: CAISRVANTEAFF. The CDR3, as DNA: TGTGCCATCTCTAGAGTCGCGAACACTGAAGCTTTCTTT.

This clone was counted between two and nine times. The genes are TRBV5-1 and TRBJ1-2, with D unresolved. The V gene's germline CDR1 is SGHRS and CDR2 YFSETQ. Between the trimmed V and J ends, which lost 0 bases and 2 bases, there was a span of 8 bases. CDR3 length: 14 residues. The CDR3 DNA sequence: TGCGCCAGCAGCTTGGATGGCAGGAACTATGGCTACACCTTC. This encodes CASSLDGRNYGYTF.

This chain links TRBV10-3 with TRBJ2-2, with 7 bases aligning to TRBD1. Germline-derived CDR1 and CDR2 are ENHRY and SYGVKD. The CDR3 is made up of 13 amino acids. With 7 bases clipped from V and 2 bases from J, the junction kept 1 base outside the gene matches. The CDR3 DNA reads TGTGCCATCACAGGGGGAAACACCGGGGAGCTGTTTTTT. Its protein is CAITGGNTGELFF.

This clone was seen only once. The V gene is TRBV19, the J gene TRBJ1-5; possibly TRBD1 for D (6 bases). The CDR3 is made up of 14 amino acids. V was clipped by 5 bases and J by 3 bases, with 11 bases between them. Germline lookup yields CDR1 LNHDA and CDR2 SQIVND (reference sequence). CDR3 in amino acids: CASSPRGPNQPQHF. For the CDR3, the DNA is TGTGCCAGTAGTCCCAGGGGACCCAATCAGCCCCAGCATTTT.

In DNA, the CDR3 is TGTGCCAGCAGTTCCGGCCAGGGGTACAATCAGCCCCAGCATTTT. Protein sequence: CASSSGQGYNQPQHF. The V and J genes are TRBV5-6 and TRBJ1-5, with D perhaps matching TRBD1 (6 bases). Deletions cut 5 bases from V and 3 bases from J, with 15 bases between. The CDR3 is made up of 15 amino acids. Germline V lookup: CDR1 SGHDT, CDR2 YYEEEE.